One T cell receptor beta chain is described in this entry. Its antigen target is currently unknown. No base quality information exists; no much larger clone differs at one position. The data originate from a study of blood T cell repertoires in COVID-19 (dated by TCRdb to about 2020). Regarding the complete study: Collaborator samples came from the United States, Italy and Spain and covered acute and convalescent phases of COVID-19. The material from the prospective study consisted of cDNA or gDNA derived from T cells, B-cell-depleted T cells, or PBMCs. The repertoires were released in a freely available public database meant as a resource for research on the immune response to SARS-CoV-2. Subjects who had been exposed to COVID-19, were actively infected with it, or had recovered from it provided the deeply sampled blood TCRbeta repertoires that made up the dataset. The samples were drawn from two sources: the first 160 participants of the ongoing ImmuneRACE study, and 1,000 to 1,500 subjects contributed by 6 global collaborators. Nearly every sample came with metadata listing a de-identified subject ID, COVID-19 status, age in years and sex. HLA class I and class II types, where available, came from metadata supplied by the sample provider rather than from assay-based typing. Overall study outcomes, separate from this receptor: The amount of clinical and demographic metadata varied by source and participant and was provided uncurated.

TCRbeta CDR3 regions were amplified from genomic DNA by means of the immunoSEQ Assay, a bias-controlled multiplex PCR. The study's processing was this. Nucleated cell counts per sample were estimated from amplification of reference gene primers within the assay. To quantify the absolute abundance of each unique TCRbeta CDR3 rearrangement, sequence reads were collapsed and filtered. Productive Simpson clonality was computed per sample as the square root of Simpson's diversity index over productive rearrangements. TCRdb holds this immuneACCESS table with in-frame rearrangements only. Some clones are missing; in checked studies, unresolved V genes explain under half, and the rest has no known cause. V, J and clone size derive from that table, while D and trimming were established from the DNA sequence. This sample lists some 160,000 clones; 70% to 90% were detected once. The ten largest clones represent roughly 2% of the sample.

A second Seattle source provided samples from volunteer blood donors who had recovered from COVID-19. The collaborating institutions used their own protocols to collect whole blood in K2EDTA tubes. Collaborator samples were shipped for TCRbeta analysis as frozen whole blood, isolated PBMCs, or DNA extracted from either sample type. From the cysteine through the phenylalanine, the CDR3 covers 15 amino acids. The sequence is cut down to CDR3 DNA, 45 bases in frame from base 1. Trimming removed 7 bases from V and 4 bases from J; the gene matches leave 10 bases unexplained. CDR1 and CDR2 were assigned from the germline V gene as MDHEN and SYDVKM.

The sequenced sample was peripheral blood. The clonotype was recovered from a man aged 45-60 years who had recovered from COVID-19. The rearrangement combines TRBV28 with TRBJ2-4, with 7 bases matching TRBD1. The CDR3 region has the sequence CASIETGVGKNIQYF. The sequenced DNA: TGTGCCAGCATAGAAACAGGGGTGGGGAAAAACATTCAGTACTTC. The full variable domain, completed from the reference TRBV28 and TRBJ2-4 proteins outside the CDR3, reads DVKVTQSSRYLVKRTGEKVFLECVQDMDHENMFWYRQDPGLGLRLIYFSYDVKMKEKGDIPEGYSVSREKKERFSLILESASTNQTSMYLCASIETGVGKNIQYFGAGTRLSVL.